This T cell receptor (beta chain) was documented in a study of regulatory T cells in long-lasting Graves disease. Study as a whole: Antithyroid drug exposure in newly diagnosed Graves' patients had lasted under 3 months.

The time point: newly diagnosed GD, antithyroid drugs for less than 3 months. With RNA extracted from PBMCs as input, the TCR library was made. Graves' disease diagnosis used American Thyroid Association guidelines. Study-wide points: Public clonotype sharing was higher in persistent than newly diagnosed patients. Few sampled subjects may have lowered accuracy.

The V and J ends lost 5 bases and 2 bases respectively, with 14 bases between them. The CDR3 loop spans 15 amino acids. Germline CDR1 is SGHNT and CDR2 is YENEEA. This clonotype showed up just a few times. Its antigen is not known. To make TCR beta libraries, researchers used iRepertoire HTBI primers and Arm-PCR of CDR3 regions. TCRdb redid the calling of the multiplex PCR reads with MiXCR, one entry per CDR3 protein. Here the sample spans about 400,000 distinct CDR3 sequences, about 17% being singletons. These sequences were also reported in another study, on T cells in Graves' hyperthyroidism and ophthalmopathy.

The TCR comes from a young woman with Graves disease. The V and J genes are TRBV11-3 and TRBJ2-3; D is unclear. The specimen was peripheral blood mononuclear cells (PBMCs), collected at new diagnosis, from a patient treated with antithyroid drugs. The CDR3 sequence: CASSLPGGATDTQYF. The CDR3 DNA is TGTGCCAGCAGCCTCCCGGGCGGCGCCACAGATACGCAGTATTTT.